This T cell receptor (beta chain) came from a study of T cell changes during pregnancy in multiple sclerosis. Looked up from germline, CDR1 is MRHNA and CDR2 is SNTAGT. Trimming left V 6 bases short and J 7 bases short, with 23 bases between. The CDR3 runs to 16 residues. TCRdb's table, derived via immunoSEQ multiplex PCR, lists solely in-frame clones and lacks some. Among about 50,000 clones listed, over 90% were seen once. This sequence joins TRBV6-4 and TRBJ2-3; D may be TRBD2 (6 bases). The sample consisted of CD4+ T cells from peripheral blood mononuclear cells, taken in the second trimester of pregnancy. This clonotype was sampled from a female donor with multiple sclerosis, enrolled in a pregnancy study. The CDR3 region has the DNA TGTGCCAGCAGCTCCTGGCCTTCGGGGGAGACGAATACGCAGTATTTT. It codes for CASSSWPSGETNTQYF.